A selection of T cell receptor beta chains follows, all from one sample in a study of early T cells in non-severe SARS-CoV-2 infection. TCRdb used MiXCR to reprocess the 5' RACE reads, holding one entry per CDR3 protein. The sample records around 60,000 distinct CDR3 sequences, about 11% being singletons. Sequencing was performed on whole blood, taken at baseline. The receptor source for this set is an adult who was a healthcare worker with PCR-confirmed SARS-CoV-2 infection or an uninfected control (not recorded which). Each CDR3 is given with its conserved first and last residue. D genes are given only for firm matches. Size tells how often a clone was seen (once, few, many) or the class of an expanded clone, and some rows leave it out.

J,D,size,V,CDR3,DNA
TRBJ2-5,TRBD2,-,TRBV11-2,CASSLVHTVGLAGGETQYF,TGTGCCAGCAGCTTAGTCCATACAGTGGGACTAGCGGGGGGAGAGACCCAGTACTTC
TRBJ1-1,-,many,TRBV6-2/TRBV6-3,CASSRYGQHQSMNTEAFF,TGTGCCAGCAGTCGGTATGGACAGCACCAGTCGATGAACACTGAAGCTTTCTTT
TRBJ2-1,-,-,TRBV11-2,CASIATSGGNEQFF,TGTGCCAGCATCGCCACCAGCGGCGGCAATGAGCAGTTCTTC
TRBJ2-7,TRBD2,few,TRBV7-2,CASSLEGLVAYEQYF,TGTGCCAGCAGCTTAGAGGGACTAGTGGCCTACGAGCAGTACTTC
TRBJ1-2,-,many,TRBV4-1,CASSQERRGSEGYTF,TGCGCCAGCAGCCAAGAGAGAAGGGGCAGTGAAGGCTACACCTTC
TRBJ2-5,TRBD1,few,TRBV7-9,CASSFGRDRGQETQYF,TGTGCCAGCAGCTTTGGTAGGGACAGGGGGCAGGAGACCCAGTACTTC
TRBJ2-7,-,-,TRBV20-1,CSARAGLYEQYF,TGCAGTGCTAGAGCAGGACTCTACGAGCAGTACTTC
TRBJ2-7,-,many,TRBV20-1,CSASGRSMDEQYF,TGCAGTGCTAGTGGTCGGAGTATGGACGAGCAGTACTTC
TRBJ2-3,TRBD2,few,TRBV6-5,CASRGGGAFSTDTQYF,TGTGCCAGCAGAGGCGGGGGGGCTTTCAGTACAGATACGCAGTATTTT
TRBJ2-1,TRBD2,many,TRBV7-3,CASSRGLAVGNEQFF,TGTGCCAGCAGCCGAGGACTAGCGGTGGGCAATGAGCAGTTCTTC
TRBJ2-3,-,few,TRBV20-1,CSAPGLLSTDTQYF,TGCAGTGCTCCGGGACTCCTTAGCACAGATACGCAGTATTTT
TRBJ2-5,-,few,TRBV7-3,CASSPRGEGWETQYF,TGTGCCAGCAGCCCCCGCGGCGAGGGGTGGGAGACCCAGTACTTC
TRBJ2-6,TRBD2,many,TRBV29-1,CSVRLAGGANVLTF,TGCAGCGTTAGGTTAGCGGGCGGGGCCAACGTCCTGACTTTC
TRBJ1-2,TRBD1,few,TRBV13,CASSLGPRQGRGYTF,TGTGCCAGCAGCTTAGGCCCGAGACAGGGCCGCGGCTACACCTTC
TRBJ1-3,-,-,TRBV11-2,CASSQPPGTIGNTIYF,TGTGCCAGCAGCCAACCCCCAGGGACAATCGGAAACACCATATATTTT
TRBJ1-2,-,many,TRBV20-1,CSASDQEYGYTF,TGCAGTGCTAGTGACCAGGAGTATGGCTACACCTTC
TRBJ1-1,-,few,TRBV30,CAWTGGRTEAFF,TGTGCCTGGACTGGTGGCCGAACTGAAGCTTTCTTT
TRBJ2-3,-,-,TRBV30,CAWSVFASTDTQYF,TGTGCCTGGAGTGTTTTCGCGAGCACAGATACGCAGTATTTT
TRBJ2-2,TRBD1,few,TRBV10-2,CATSKGASFGELFF,TGCGCCACCTCCAAGGGGGCAAGTTTCGGGGAGCTGTTTTTT
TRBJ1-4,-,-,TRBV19,CASSKTTGSENEKLFF,TGTGCCAGTAGTAAAACGACAGGTTCTGAAAATGAAAAACTGTTTTTT
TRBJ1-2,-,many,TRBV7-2,CATSGRSYYGYTF,TGTGCCACCAGCGGAAGGTCTTACTATGGCTACACCTTC
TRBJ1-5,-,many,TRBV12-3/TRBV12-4,CASSLKRVDNQPQHF,TGTGCCAGCAGTTTAAAACGAGTCGATAATCAGCCCCAGCATTTT
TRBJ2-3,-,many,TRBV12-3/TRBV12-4,CASSFGGGPTDTQYF,TGTGCCAGCAGTTTTGGCGGGGGCCCCACAGATACGCAGTATTTT
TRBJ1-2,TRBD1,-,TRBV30,CAWRARSGTGGGYGYTF,TGTGCCTGGAGGGCCCGCTCGGGAACAGGGGGCGGCTATGGCTACACCTTC
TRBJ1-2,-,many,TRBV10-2,CASSRRQVPNYGYTF,TGCGCCAGCAGTCGACGACAGGTTCCTAACTATGGCTACACCTTC
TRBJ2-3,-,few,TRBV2,CASSQDNTDTQYF,TGTGCCAGCAGCCAGGACAACACAGATACGCAGTATTTT
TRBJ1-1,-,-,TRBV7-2,CASSLFGTEAFF,TGTGCCAGCAGCTTATTTGGGACTGAAGCTTTCTTT
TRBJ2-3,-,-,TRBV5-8,CASSLGGAGTDTQYF,TGTGCCAGCAGCTTGGGAGGGGCAGGCACAGATACGCAGTATTTT
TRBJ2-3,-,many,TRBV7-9,CASSLGGSATDTQYF,TGTGCCAGCAGCTTAGGCGGTAGCGCCACAGATACGCAGTATTTT
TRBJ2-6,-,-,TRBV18,CASSRIRDSGANVLTF,TGTGCCAGCTCCAGAATCCGGGACTCTGGGGCCAACGTCCTGACTTTC
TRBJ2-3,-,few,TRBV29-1,CSVCEGTDTQYF,TGCAGCGTCTGCGAGGGGACGGATACGCAGTATTTT
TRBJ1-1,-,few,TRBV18,CASSPGRGKMDTEAFF,TGTGCCAGCTCACCAGGGCGAGGGAAAATGGACACTGAAGCTTTCTTT
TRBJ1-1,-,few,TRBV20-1,CSATPDVTEAFF,TGCAGTGCTACCCCGGATGTCACTGAAGCTTTCTTT
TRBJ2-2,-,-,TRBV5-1,CASADGGPSPGELFF,TGCGCCAGCGCGGACGGGGGCCCGTCCCCCGGGGAGCTGTTTTTT
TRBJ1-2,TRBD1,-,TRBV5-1,CASFASGGYGYTF,TGCGCCAGCTTCGCCTCAGGGGGCTATGGCTACACCTTC
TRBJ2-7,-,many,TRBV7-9,CASSLHYEQYF,TGTGCCAGCAGCTTACACTACGAGCAGTACTTC
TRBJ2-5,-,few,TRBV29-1,CSVEGGETQYF,TGCAGCGTTGAAGGGGGGGAGACCCAGTACTTC
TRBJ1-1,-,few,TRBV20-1,CSASPPLGNTEAFF,TGCAGTGCTAGCCCCCCGCTGGGGAACACTGAAGCTTTCTTT
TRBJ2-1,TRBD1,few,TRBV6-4,CASSSRQGAGEQFF,TGTGCCAGCAGTTCCCGACAGGGGGCTGGTGAGCAGTTCTTC
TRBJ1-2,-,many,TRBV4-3,CASSADRSYGYTF,TGCGCCAGCAGTGCTGACAGGAGCTATGGCTACACCTTC
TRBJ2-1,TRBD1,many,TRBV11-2,CASSSIRDRDYNEQFF,TGTGCCAGCAGCTCCATCCGGGACAGGGACTACAATGAGCAGTTCTTC
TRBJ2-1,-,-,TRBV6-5,CASSYSRLLYNEQFF,TGTGCCAGCAGTTACTCGCGCTTACTCTACAATGAGCAGTTCTTC
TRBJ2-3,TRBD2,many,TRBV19,CASSTRTSRTDTQYF,TGTGCCAGTAGTACGCGGACTAGTCGCACAGATACGCAGTATTTT
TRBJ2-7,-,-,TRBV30,CAWSVLGTEQYF,TGTGCCTGGAGTGTACTTGGAACCGAGCAGTACTTC
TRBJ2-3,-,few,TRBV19,CASSRAFTDTQYF,TGTGCCAGTAGTAGGGCTTTCACAGATACGCAGTATTTT
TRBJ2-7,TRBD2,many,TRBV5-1,CASSLRTSGSYEQYF,TGCGCCAGCAGCCTCCGGACTAGCGGTTCCTACGAGCAGTACTTC
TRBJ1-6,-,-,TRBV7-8,CASSLLRESPLHF,TGTGCCAGCAGCTTATTGCGGGAATCACCCCTCCACTTT
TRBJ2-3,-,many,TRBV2,CASSGSGTTDTQYF,TGTGCCAGCAGTGGCAGCGGCACCACAGATACGCAGTATTTT
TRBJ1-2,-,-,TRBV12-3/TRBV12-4,CASTVPGNYGYTF,TGTGCCAGCACCGTGCCTGGGAACTATGGCTACACCTTC
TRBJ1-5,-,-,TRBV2,CASRSGVGNQPQHF,TGTGCCAGCAGATCAGGTGTAGGCAATCAGCCCCAGCATTTT
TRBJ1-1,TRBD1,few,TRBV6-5,CASRLSDRGWTEAFF,TGTGCCAGCAGACTATCTGACAGGGGGTGGACTGAAGCTTTCTTT
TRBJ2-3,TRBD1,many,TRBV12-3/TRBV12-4,CASRNDRVTDTQYF,TGTGCCAGCAGGAACGACAGGGTCACAGATACGCAGTATTTT
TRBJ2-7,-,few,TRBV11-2,CASSGGGGVVSYEQYF,TGTGCCAGCAGCGGTGGAGGCGGCGTCGTGAGCTACGAGCAGTACTTC
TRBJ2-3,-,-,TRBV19,CASRLMWGGTDTQYF,TGTGCCAGTAGACTAATGTGGGGAGGCACAGATACGCAGTATTTT
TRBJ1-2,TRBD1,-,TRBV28,CASTPGQGAGGYTF,TGTGCCAGCACCCCGGGACAGGGGGCGGGTGGCTACACCTTC
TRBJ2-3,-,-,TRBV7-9,CASSLQPTDTQYF,TGTGCCAGCAGCTTACAGCCCACAGATACGCAGTATTTT
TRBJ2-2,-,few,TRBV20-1,CSARRRGVVTGELFF,TGCAGTGCTAGACGTAGGGGGGTGGTCACCGGGGAGCTGTTTTTT